These T cell receptor beta chains were read from a single sample in a study of ipilimumab plus nivolumab after autologous stem cell transplantation. The method was immunoSEQ multiplex PCR; TCRdb's version includes in-frame clones alone and lacks a portion of them. The repertoire holds some 24,000 clones, with 85% to 90% as singletons. Sample: PBMCs, taken in a trial of ipilimumab plus nivolumab as post-transplant consolidation. These receptors were obtained from a male donor with diffuse large B-cell lymphoma. Both conserved end residues are part of each CDR3.

16,TRBV7-2,TRBJ2-1,CASSLRWTTSYNEQFF
14,TRBV30,TRBJ2-2,CAWRPKAGTGELFF
14,TRBV6-1,TRBJ2-1,CASSESLTSFVQFF
19,TRBV5-4,TRBJ2-5,CASSSSIAGGPYGFKTQYF
15,TRBV6-4,TRBJ1-1,CASSETPGQNTEAFF
14,TRBV18,TRBJ1-1,CASSPRGGFTEAFF
13,TRBV10-1,TRBJ2-7,CASSLYRGEEQYF
15,TRBV5-1,TRBJ1-3,CASSPQGAGGNTIYF
15,TRBV19,TRBJ1-6,CASSMRQGASSPLHF
13,TRBV7-2,TRBJ1-2,CASSLGGVGGYTF
14,TRBV9,TRBJ1-3,CASSVAGQGTTIYF
14,TRBV7-2,TRBJ2-1,CASSSGGFVDEQFF
15,TRBV12-5,.,CASGLRTSGSYEQYF
16,TRBV5-1,TRBJ2-3,CASSLTLDRGPDTQYF
14,TRBV5-4,TRBJ1-2,CASSTPDRVGGYTF
13,TRBV18,TRBJ1-2,CASSGTGFLGYTF
14,TRBV4-1,TRBJ2-4,CASSQGLIVDIQYF
12,TRBV21-1,TRBJ2-7,CASSKGIYEQYF
17,TRBV11-2,TRBJ2-7,CASSRSTSGGSNYEQYF
12,TRBV29-1,TRBJ2-1,CSVMRGRNEQFF
13,TRBV11-3,TRBJ2-1,CASSLELGAEQFF
18,TRBV23-1,TRBJ1-2,CASSYTTGQGVVYYGYTF
16,TRBV4-1,TRBJ2-2,CASSQGTAANTGELFF
13,TRBV11-2,TRBJ2-1,CASNQGNTGRQFF
15,TRBV6-1,TRBJ1-1,CASTRSRDRVAEAFF